This T cell receptor beta chain derives from a study of blood T cell repertoires in COVID-19. Study-level information: Sources were T cells, B-cell-depleted T cells, or PBMCs; the material itself was cDNA or gDNA.

As processed by the authors: Estimation of nucleated cell counts relied on the amplification of reference gene primers. Clones were read by immunoSEQ multiplex PCR, and TCRdb kept only the in-frame ones, dropping some. The V and J calls and clone size are taken from that table; D and trimming were inferred from the DNA. Of 250,000 or so clones listed, roughly 90% are singletons. This CDR3 contains 17 residues. Germline lookup yields CDR1 GTSNPN and CDR2 SVGIG (reference sequence). V gave up 2 bases and J gave up 6 bases; unmatched junction bases: 10. The sequence was collected from a woman aged 40 to 50 who had recovered from COVID-19. The chain joins TRBV30 to TRBJ2-3; 14 bases match TRBD2. Sequenced material: peripheral blood. CDR3 sequence: CAWSPPLGLAGADTQYF. The CDR3 coding sequence is TGTGCCTGGAGTCCACCTTTGGGACTAGCGGGAGCTGATACGCAGTATTTT.